The 21 T cell receptor beta chains below come from one sample, sequenced in a study of blood T cell repertoires in COVID-19. Sequenced by immunoSEQ multiplex PCR; TCRdb stores in-frame clones only, minus some. The sample holds about 430,000 clones, approximately 91% seen once. Material: PBMCs or T cells enriched from blood (not recorded which). These receptors were obtained from a woman aged 18-35 years who had been exposed to COVID-19.

V usage is TRBV4-2 and J usage is TRBJ2-3, with 10 positions matching TRBD2. The CDR3 loop spans 18 amino acids. J gave up 2 bases and V 3 bases, and 11 bases lay outside the gene matches. From germline, CDR1 is LGHNA and CDR2 YNFKEQ. The CDR3 sequence: CASSQNVAGLANTDTQYF. The CDR3 DNA follows: TGTGCCAGCAGCCAGAACGTGGCGGGACTAGCGAACACAGATACGCAGTATTTT.

The chain recombines TRBV10-3 with TRBJ2-7, with 12 bases matching TRBD1. The germline V gene encodes CDR1 ENHRY and CDR2 SYGVKD. After removal of 6 bases from V and 6 bases from J, the junction contained 12 bases not matched to a gene. CDR3 length: 16 residues. The CDR3, as DNA: TGTGCCATCAGCCCGACGAGTGGGACAGGGGGCTCCGAGCAGTACTTC. Residues: CAISPTSGTGGSEQYF.

The chain carries TRBV5-6 and TRBJ2-6; D uncertain. V was shortened by 4 bases and J by 2 bases, with 7 bases between the two germline ends. Germline values: CDR1 SGHDT, CDR2 YYEEEE. The CDR3 length is 14 residues. CDR3 coding DNA: TGTGCCAGCAGCCTCCGTACTGGGGCCAACGTCCTGACTTTC. Amino acid sequence: CASSLRTGANVLTF.

This chain joins TRBV11-2 and TRBJ2-3, with 9 bases fitting TRBD2. Germline CDR1 is SGHAT and CDR2 is FQNNGV. The CDR3 length is 15 residues. J gave up 1 base and V 5 bases, and 4 bases lay outside the gene matches. The CDR3 nucleotides are TGTGCCAGCAGCCTAATAGCGGGAGGCACAGATACGCAGTATTTT. It encodes CASSLIAGGTDTQYF.

V and J are TRBV19 and TRBJ2-1; D call uncertain. V lost 8 bases and J lost 4, with 12 bases in between. CDR3 size: 13 residues. CDR1 LNHDA and CDR2 SQIVND come from the germline V gene (reference sequence). CDR3 loop: CASLSERYNEQFF. The CDR3 DNA sequence: TGTGCCAGTTTGTCCGAGAGGTACAATGAGCAGTTCTTC.

The rearrangement uses TRBV5-4 and TRBJ2-3; 8 bases line up with TRBD2. CDR3 length: 14 amino acids. Per the germline V gene, CDR1 is SGHNT and CDR2 is YYREEE (reference sequence). V lost 5 bases and J lost 3; bases outside the gene matches: 5. The DNA of the CDR3 is TGTGCCAGCAGTTCCGCTAGCGGGACAGATACGCAGTATTTT. It is translated as CASSSASGTDTQYF.

V is TRBV18 and J is TRBJ2-2; 7 nucleotides line up with TRBD1. Looked up from germline, CDR1 is KGHSH and CDR2 is LQKENI. V lost 4 bases to trimming and J lost 4 bases; unmatched junction nucleotides: 6. There are 15 residues in the CDR3. In nucleotides, the CDR3 is TGTGCCAGCTCACTACCAGGGACAGCCACCGGGGAGCTGTTTTTT. Its protein product is CASSLPGTATGELFF.

The V gene is TRBV4-3, the J gene TRBJ1-3, with D unclear. This CDR3 has 17 amino acids. V was trimmed by 0 bases and J by 0 bases, leaving 12 bases between them. The germline gives CDR1 LGHNA, CDR2 YSLEER. In DNA form, the CDR3 reads TGCGCCAGCAGCCAAGACCTAATAAACCGCTCTGGAAACACCATATATTTT. Its translation is CASSQDLINRSGNTIYF.

The chain recombines TRBV28 with TRBJ1-5; no clear D gene. Trimming shortened V by 6 bases and J by 11 bases, and 17 bases separated the two germline ends. The length of the CDR3 is 13 residues. In germline, CDR1 is MDHEN, CDR2 SYDVKM. The CDR3 nucleotides are TGTGCCAGCAGCCCGAACTCCCTAACGTCCCAGCATTTT. Translating it yields CASSPNSLTSQHF.

The gene calls are TRBV28 and TRBJ1-1; D call uncertain. The CDR3 length is 15 residues. Between the trimmed V and J ends, which lost 7 bases and 5 bases, there was a span of 20 bases. Germline CDR1 MDHEN, CDR2 SYDVKM. The CDR3 region has the DNA TGTGCCAGCACCTCGCTGACTAGAGGAGGAACTGAAGCTTTCTTT. Its protein is CASTSLTRGGTEAFF.

The CDR3, as DNA: TGTGCCAGCATCCGGACAGGGAAGTACGAGCAGTACTTC. It codes for CASIRTGKYEQYF. This sequence joins TRBV28 and TRBJ2-7; 8 bases agree with TRBD1. Germline trimming cut 7 bases from V and 4 bases from J; bases unmatched to any gene: 6. CDR3 length: 13 amino acids. CDR1 is MDHEN, CDR2 SYDVKM, per germline. The full variable domain, rest sourced from reference TRBV28 and TRBJ2-7, is DVKVTQSSRYLVKRTGEKVFLECVQDMDHENMFWYRQDPGLGLRLIYFSYDVKMKEKGDIPEGYSVSREKKERFSLILESASTNQTSMYLCASIRTGKYEQYFGPGTRLTVT.

The chain recombines TRBV3-1 (or the pseudogene TRBV3-2) with TRBJ1-1; 8 bases are a match to TRBD1. V lost 3 bases and J lost 11; bases outside the gene matches: 14. The germline CDR1 and CDR2 sequences are LGHDT and YNNKEL (reference sequence). This CDR3 comprises 15 residues. In DNA, the CDR3 is TGTGCCAGCAGCCAGCAGGGGGCGAATCGTATAAAGGCTTTCTTT. This codes for CASSQQGANRIKAFF.

V and J are TRBV27 and TRBJ2-7; no firm D call. CDR1 and CDR2 from the germline V gene are MNHEY and SMNVEV (reference sequence). Trimming pared 2 bases from V and 3 bases from J, leaving 5 bases between. CDR3 length: 12 residues. In DNA form, the CDR3 reads TGTGCCAGCAGTTTAATCAACTACGAGCAGTACTTC. It specifies CASSLINYEQYF.

This rearrangement joins TRBV21-1 to TRBJ2-1; the D call of TRBD2 is as the table states it, not checked on the DNA. TRBV21-1 counts as a pseudogene. CDR3 length: 10 amino acids. The CDR3 DNA is TGTGCCAGCAGCAGTGCCTCCGCGGTCTTC. Amino acid sequence: CASSSASAVF.

The table lists this clone with a count of one. This chain links TRBV7-8 with TRBJ1-4, with 8 bases identical to TRBD1. There are 15 residues in the CDR3. Germline V gene lookup returns CDR1 SGHVS and CDR2 FQNEAQ. Germline trimming cut 7 bases from V and 3 bases from J; bases unmatched to any gene: 7. For the CDR3, the DNA is TGTGCCAGCAACCACGACAGGGGCCCTAATGAAAAACTGTTTTTT. Translated, it gives CASNHDRGPNEKLFF. The full variable domain, completed using reference TRBV7-8 and TRBJ1-4, is GAGVSQSPRYKVAKRGQDVALRCDPISGHVSLFWYQQALGQGPEFLTYFQNEAQLDKSGLPSDRFFAERPEGSVSTLKIQRTQQEDSAVYLCASNHDRGPNEKLFFGSGTQLSVL.

The CDR3 DNA reads as TGTGCCAGCAGCGCCAGGGGAGATGGCTACACCTTC. Encoded protein: CASSARGDGYTF. The chain carries TRBV5-6 and TRBJ1-2; D may be TRBD1 (6 bases). This CDR3 is 12 amino acids long. CDR1 is SGHDT, CDR2 YYEEEE, per germline. V was pared by 4 bases and J by 6 bases, with 10 bases between.

This chain links TRBV3-1 (or the pseudogene TRBV3-2) with TRBJ1-6; D uncertain. There are 16 residues in the CDR3. Between the trimmed V and J ends, which lost 1 base and 3 bases, there was a span of 10 bases. Germline V gene data show CDR1 as LGHDT and CDR2 as YNNKEL (reference sequence). This chain's CDR3 is CASSQAPGVYNSPLHF. CDR3 sequence (DNA): TGTGCCAGCAGCCAAGCGCCCGGGGTCTATAATTCACCCCTCCACTTT.

V gene TRBV19 combines with J gene TRBJ2-5; maybe TRBD2 (7 bases). V lost 2 bases and J 4 bases, leaving 20 bases between the germline ends. CDR3 length: 17 residues. In germline, CDR1 is LNHDA, CDR2 SQIVND (reference sequence). This chain's CDR3 is CASSISIPAGAGETQYF. The CDR3 DNA reads TGTGCCAGTAGTATATCGATTCCCGCGGGGGCAGGAGAGACCCAGTACTTC.

The chain carries TRBV9 and TRBJ2-7; D possibly corresponds to TRBD2 (6 bases). Trimming shortened V by 4 bases and J by 3 bases, and 17 bases separated the two germline ends. Germline V CDR1 and CDR2: SGDLS, YYNGEE. The CDR3 sequence is 15 residues long. The CDR3 nucleotides read TGTGCCAGCAGCCCTTCGGATGGGGGGATCTACGAGCAGTACTTC. It yields the protein CASSPSDGGIYEQYF.

The gene calls are TRBV2 and TRBJ2-5, with 12 bases fitting TRBD2. The V gene's germline CDR1 is SNHLY and CDR2 FYNNEI. The J segment lost 3 bases and the V segment lost 6 bases, leaving 5 bases of the junction unmatched. This CDR3 has 15 residues. CDR3 sequence (DNA): TGTGCCAGCAGACTTTCTAGCGGGGGGGAAGAGACCCAGTACTTC. This translates into CASRLSSGGEETQYF.

V gene TRBV3-1 (or the pseudogene TRBV3-2) combines with J gene TRBJ1-1; 10 bases match TRBD1. The ends lost 1 base at V and 5 bases at J; junction bases unmatched: 4. The CDR3 has 15 residues. Germline values: CDR1 LGHDT, CDR2 YNNKEL (reference sequence). CDR3 amino acids: CASSQGDRGWTEAFF. The CDR3, as DNA: TGTGCCAGCAGCCAAGGGGACAGGGGATGGACTGAAGCTTTCTTT.